This T cell receptor beta chain was documented in a study of blood T cells in healthy people across ages. Using a J-beta primer mix together with a sample-barcoded 5' primer, a second PCR was run for roughly 7 to 11 cycles. From the 5' RACE reads, TCRdb called clonotypes with MiXCR, one entry per CDR3 protein. The table has 1.5 million to 2 million distinct CDR3 sequences, over 25% seen once. Sequencing used blood. This TCR was sampled from a woman aged 25 to 39 in good health.

CDR3 bases: TGCGCCAGCAGCCAAGTTTCCACAGTGAACACTGAAGCTTTCTTT. As protein: CASSQVSTVNTEAFF. The chain couples TRBV4-3 to TRBJ1-1; D uncertain. Per germline, CDR1 LGHNA and CDR2 YSLEER. Trimming stripped 1 base from V and 0 bases from J, with 9 bases between. The CDR3 has 15 residues.